This TCR beta chain was recorded in a study of control samples from healthy donors and cancer patients. Some clones are missing from TCRdb's copy, which holds only in-frame ones; the method was immunoSEQ multiplex PCR. The table shows 100,000 to 150,000 clones, with 92% occurring only once. In germline, CDR1 is MNHEY, CDR2 SVGEGT. CDR3 size: 15 residues. Trimming at V came to 7 bases and at J to 5 bases, leaving 13 bases not matched to a gene. Specimen: PBMCs. The source is an elderly man with head and neck cancer. V is TRBV6-2 or TRBV6-3 and J is TRBJ2-5; TRBD2 matches at 7 bases. The CDR3 DNA is TGTGCCAGCACCCCGAACGGATACGGGGGGGAGACCCAGTACTTC. Translating it yields CASTPNGYGGETQYF.